This passage covers 2 T cell receptor beta chains from one sample sequenced in a study of cytomegalovirus exposure and HLA in healthy donors. In the PCR, 60 Vbeta and 13 Jbeta primers were used. TCRdb keeps only in-frame clones here, not all; method: immunoSEQ multiplex PCR. The table lists about 120,000 clones, approximately 80% of them singletons. What was sequenced was PBMCs. These receptors were taken from a woman between 25 and 40 years old in good health and CMV-seronegative.

The CDR3 DNA sequence: TGCGCCAGCAGTGAGGGGGTAGCGGGAGGCGGAGAGACCCAGTACTTC. Translation gives CASSEGVAGGGETQYF. The V call is TRBV10-1, the J call TRBJ2-5, with TRBD2 matching 10 bases. The germline gives CDR1 WNHNN, CDR2 SYGVQD (reference sequence). There are 16 residues in the CDR3. The ends lost 2 bases at V and 4 bases at J; junction bases unmatched: 7.

The chain is built from TRBV5-4 and TRBJ1-1; no definite D call. V shed 0 bases and J shed 0 bases, with 6 bases lying between them. Germline V gene lookup returns CDR1 SGHNT and CDR2 YYREEE (reference sequence). This CDR3 is 14 amino acids long. The CDR3 nucleotides read TGTGCCAGCAGCTTGGGAGTCGTGAACACTGAAGCTTTCTTT. It yields the protein CASSLGVVNTEAFF.